The T cell receptor (beta chain) described here comes from a study of shared clonotypes between healthy human individuals (dated by TCRdb to the early 2020s). As for the study more broadly: A few men and two women, aged 18 to 49 years, made up the cohort. For each donor, three plates each were used for CD4 naive and CD4 memory, two plates were used for CD8 naive, and one plate was used for CD8 memory. Blood TCR repertoires of five healthy adults were deeply sequenced to estimate repertoire size and the extent of clonotype sharing between individuals. Between about 0.94 and 10 billion PBMCs per donor were obtained by leukapheresis. Different laboratories and diverse techniques were used to prepare libraries and sequence TCR repertoires, to increase sequencing depth and limit assay-specific biases. Overall study results and their limits: Compared with non-shared clonotypes, clonotypes shared by all four sorted-subset donors had higher generation probabilities. The small number of donors limited the genetic and exposure-history diversity represented. Pairwise subsampling indicated that sequencing depth was expected to affect the degree of clonotype sharing among donors. Sampling was limited to blood, and TCR repertoires in tissue likely differ from TCR repertoires in blood. Across a handful of donors, approximately 5% of naive CD4, over 3% of naive CD8, under 2.5% of memory CD4, and approximately 0.4% of memory CD8 clonotypes were shared. Even with the large sequencing depth, rarefaction of the sorted-subset datasets indicated that sequencing was incomplete. Naive subsets generally had larger estimated clonotype richness than memory subsets.

Healthy HIV-negative adults with no recently reported acute infections or vaccinations were included as donors. Every donor was a Caucasian adult residing in Nashville, Tennessee, USA. CD4+ T cells were enriched by magnetic negative selection, after which naive cells were positively selected on CD45RA and the negative fraction was taken as the memory subset. Blood was collected by leukapheresis, and PBMCs were isolated by Ficoll-Histopaque density gradient centrifugation and then cryopreserved in liquid nitrogen vapor phase. Analytical flow cytometry was used to check the purity and quantity of every magnetically sorted T cell population. Genomic DNA was isolated from each sorted fraction and quantified by UV absorbance on a Nanodrop 2000c. Looking up the germline V gene yields CDR1 SGHRS and CDR2 YFSETQ. From the cysteine through the phenylalanine, the CDR3 covers 15 amino acids. CDR3 DNA is the only sequence kept; it has 45 bases, read in frame from the first base. The trim is 1 base for V and 0 bases for J, with a gap of 8 bases between the germline ends.

Notes on this clone: No antigen is known for it. Base qualities are not recorded, but no much larger clone differs from it by a single base. Within the sample, other DNA sequences also encode this same CDR3.

Using the deep immunoSEQ assay, TCR CDR3 regions were amplified from genomic DNA by multiplex PCR. Extracted genomic DNA from each cell subset was spread evenly across all wells of several immunoSEQ 96-well plates, with each plate serving as a replicate. Each replicate PCR for sorted subsets received approximately 220 ng genomic DNA, equal to 30,000 or so T cell genomes. Purified libraries were quantified with a Qubit 3.0 fluorometer, sized on a Bioanalyzer 2100, and re-quantified with the KAPA Library Quantification kit. Every immunoSEQ 96-well plate was sequenced on a dedicated single-read 150-cycle Illumina NextSeq 550 flow cell. Regarding the original processing steps: Because only junctional sequences without quality scores were contained in the immunoSEQ output, filtering matching that applied to full-length reads could not be performed. To assign V/J genes and CDR3, sequences were annotated using PyIR, a Python wrapper for IgBLAST v1.9, with IMGT germline references. Any read was removed if the V/J assignment was weak (E-value above 1e-6), the CDR3 was missing, or the read contained stop codons, out-of-frame junctions, or ambiguous translated residues. A V3J clonotype was defined by an identical inferred V gene, J gene, and CDR3 amino acid sequence. Percentage overlap between repertoires was calculated by dividing the number of shared unique clonotypes by the size of the smaller repertoire. Repertoire richness was assessed with RTK rarefaction, the Chao1 estimator, and Recon v2.1 estimates of unobserved clonotypes. For all TCRbeta clonotypes obtained by the gDNA method from a handful of donors, generation probabilities were computed with OLGA. Here the immuneACCESS table is served through TCRdb, limited to in-frame sequences with V and J called. Missing clones are a known gap in these copies; in checked studies unresolved V genes cover under half, and the rest lacks a known reason. V, J and clone size are those of that table, while D and trimming were read from the DNA. In this sample the table shows some 2,000,000 clones, approximately 96% of which occur a single time. Of the sample, roughly 0.13% falls within the top ten clones.

Sequenced sample: naive CD4+ T cells sorted from blood. The sample's cell subset or site label is to be understood as: CD45RA+ positively selected. This receptor was taken from a man younger than 35 in good health. The sequence is built from TRBV5-1 and TRBJ2-1; the D region possibly corresponds to TRBD2 (5 bases align). The CDR3 protein is CASSLIASSYNEQFF. The sequenced DNA: TGCGCCAGCAGCTTGATAGCGAGCTCCTACAATGAGCAGTTCTTC.